The clone carrying this T cell receptor beta chain has just a few counts. This sample is drawn from a study of T-cell reconstitution after alpha-beta-depleted transplantation in children. As it was prepared, the TCRbeta library received unique molecular identifiers. Each CDR3 protein is one row after TCRdb ran MiXCR on the PCR reads. The sample records a few hundred thousand distinct CDR3 sequences, 20% being singletons. V gave up 1 base and J gave up 7 bases, with 19 bases separating them. Germline assignment: CDR1 MGHRA and CDR2 YSYEKL. The CDR3 extends over 16 amino acids. Material: PBMCs from the stem cell graft donor, obtained from the stem cell graft. This chain joins TRBV4-1 and TRBJ1-1, with unresolved D. This receptor was identified in a human donor who donated a stem cell graft to a child with acute myeloid leukemia. The CDR3 sequence: CASSQALANPQVEAFF. CDR3 nucleotide sequence: TGCGCCAGCAGCCAAGCACTTGCGAACCCCCAAGTTGAAGCTTTCTTT.